Below, 12 T cell receptor beta chains from the same sample are listed, as sequenced in a study of blood T cell repertoires in COVID-19. TCRdb's table, derived via immunoSEQ multiplex PCR, lists solely in-frame clones and lacks some. The data show a few hundred thousand clones, about 88% seen once. Material: peripheral blood. These receptors were taken from a man between 60 and 75 years old who had recovered from COVID-19.

The sample holds a few counts of this clone. The J gene is TRBJ2-4, the V gene TRBV10-1; TRBD2 agrees at 7 bases. From germline, CDR1 is WNHNN and CDR2 SYGVQD (reference sequence). Germline trimming cut 0 bases from V and 9 bases from J; bases unmatched to any gene: 2. The CDR3 spans 13 residues. The CDR3 nucleotides read TGCGCCAGCAGTGAGTCGGGACTACCCATTCAGTACTTC. The encoded protein is CASSESGLPIQYF.

This chain connects TRBV11-3 to TRBJ2-2; TRBD1 might be the D (6 bases). The V and J ends lost 0 bases and 6 bases respectively, with 17 bases between them. CDR1 and CDR2 (germline): SGHNT, YENEEA. CDR3 size: 17 residues. This CDR3 reads CASSLEKMGASAGELFF. CDR3 bases: TGTGCCAGCAGCTTAGAGAAGATGGGGGCGTCGGCCGGGGAGCTGTTTTTT.

The chain combines TRBV18 with TRBJ2-5; 10 bases line up with TRBD2. This CDR3 is 15 amino acids long. From germline, CDR1 is KGHSH and CDR2 LQKENI. Trimming cost V 3 bases and J 4 bases; bases outside gene matches: 5. The CDR3 bases are TGTGCCAGCTCACCTTTCGGGACTAGCGTAGAGACCCAGTACTTC. Its translation is CASSPFGTSVETQYF.

The chain is built from TRBV27 and TRBJ2-5; 8 bases line up with TRBD2. Trimming at V came to 6 bases and at J to 5 bases, leaving 14 bases not matched to a gene. CDR1 MNHEY and CDR2 SMNVEV come from the germline V gene (reference sequence). The CDR3 sequence is 16 residues long. This CDR3 reads CASSNGASGPWETQYF. In nucleotides, the CDR3 is TGTGCCAGCAGCAATGGGGCTAGCGGGCCATGGGAGACCCAGTACTTC.

The count of this clone is one. The gene calls are TRBV19 and TRBJ2-7, with TRBD1 as a possible D gene (5 bases). Germline V CDR1 and CDR2: LNHDA, SQIVND (reference sequence). The CDR3 spans 11 residues. V lost 10 bases to trimming and J lost 3 bases, with 10 bases between them. The CDR3 loop reads CATRTSYEQYF. In DNA, the CDR3 is TGTGCCACAAGGACAAGCTACGAGCAGTACTTC.

This sequence joins TRBV5-6 and TRBJ1-2, with a tentative D call TRBD1 (5 bases). Per the germline V gene, CDR1 is SGHDT and CDR2 is YYEEEE. V dropped 0 bases and J dropped 6 bases, with 9 bases sitting between them. CDR3 length: 13 residues. The CDR3 DNA reads TGTGCCAGCAGCTTGGGCAGGGTTAATGGCTACACCTTC. Protein product: CASSLGRVNGYTF. Drawing the rest from reference TRBV5-6 and TRBJ1-2, the complete variable domain is DAGVTQSPTHLIKTRGQQVTLRCSPKSGHDTVSWYQQALGQGPQFIFQYYEEEERQRGNFPDRFSGHQFPNYSSELNVNALLLGDSALYLCASSLGRVNGYTFGSGTRLTVV.

J is TRBJ1-1 and V is TRBV7-2; no clear D. The V end was cut by 5 bases, the J end by 1 base, with 11 bases between. The CDR3 contains 14 residues. Germline V gene lookup returns CDR1 SGHTA and CDR2 FQGNSA. This CDR3 is CASSPPVKNTEAFF. The CDR3 DNA sequence: TGTGCCAGCAGCCCTCCGGTCAAGAACACTGAAGCTTTCTTT.

This clone was seen a few times. The chain uses TRBV18 and TRBJ1-1; D possibly corresponds to TRBD1 (6 bases). The CDR3 totals 16 residues. CDR1 is KGHSH, CDR2 LQKENI, per germline. Trimming left V 3 bases short and J 5 bases short, with 19 bases between. CDR3 region: CASSPGVGRGKTEAFF. For the CDR3, the DNA is TGTGCCAGCTCACCCGGAGTGGGCAGGGGTAAGACTGAAGCTTTCTTT. The complete variable domain, with remaining parts taken from reference TRBV18 and TRBJ1-1, reads NAGVMQNPRHLVRRRGQEARLRCSPMKGHSHVYWYRQLPEEGLKFMVYLQKENIIDESGMPKERFSAEFPKEGPSILRIQQVVRGDSAAYFCASSPGVGRGKTEAFFGQGTRLTVV.

V is TRBV5-6 and J is TRBJ1-2, with TRBD1 matching over 9 bases. Germline V gene data show CDR1 as SGHDT and CDR2 as YYEEEE. CDR3 size: 16 residues. With 4 bases clipped from V and 5 bases from J, the junction kept 12 bases outside the gene matches. The CDR3 nucleotides read TGTGCCAGCAGCGGGCCCCCGGGACAGGGAGGTTATGGCTACACCTTC. Translating it yields CASSGPPGQGGYGYTF.

The V call is TRBV6-2 or TRBV6-3, the J call TRBJ2-3; D uncertain. V was trimmed by 4 bases and J by 1 base, leaving 12 bases between them. This CDR3 spans 15 amino acids. In germline, CDR1 is MNHEY, CDR2 SVGEGT. The CDR3 DNA reads as TGTGCCAGCAGTTCGGTTCTAGACCGCACAGATACGCAGTATTTT. This codes for CASSSVLDRTDTQYF.

The genes are TRBV4-2 and TRBJ2-7; tentatively, D is TRBD2 (5 bases). Germline assignment: CDR1 LGHNA and CDR2 YNFKEQ. V shed 1 base and J shed 9 bases, with 13 bases lying between them. This CDR3 is built from 13 residues. CDR3 coding DNA: TGTGCCAGCAGCCAAGGGTCAGAGGGTGGGCAGTACTTC. Translating gives CASSQGSEGGQYF.

This sequence joins TRBV5-4 and TRBJ2-5; unclear D gene. CDR1 is SGHNT, CDR2 YYREEE, per germline (reference sequence). This CDR3 is 14 amino acids long. The ends were cut back, 0 bases at V and 5 bases at J, with 11 bases in the middle. This CDR3 reads CASSLAGRDETQYF. CDR3 DNA: TGTGCCAGCAGCTTGGCCGGTAGAGATGAGACCCAGTACTTC.